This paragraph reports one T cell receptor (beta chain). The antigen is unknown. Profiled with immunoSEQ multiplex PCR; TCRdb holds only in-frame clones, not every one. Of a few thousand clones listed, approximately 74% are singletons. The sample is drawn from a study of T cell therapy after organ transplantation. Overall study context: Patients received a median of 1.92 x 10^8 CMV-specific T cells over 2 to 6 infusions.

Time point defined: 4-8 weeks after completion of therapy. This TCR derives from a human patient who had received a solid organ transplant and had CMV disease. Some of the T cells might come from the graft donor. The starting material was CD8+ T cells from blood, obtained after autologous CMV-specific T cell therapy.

The CDR3 spells CASSLQGISYNEQFF. The CDR3 region has the DNA TGTGCCAGCAGTTTACAGGGAATCTCCTACAATGAGCAGTTCTTC. V and J are TRBV28 and TRBJ2-1, with D possibly matching TRBD1 (5 bases). V was pared by 2 bases and J by 0 bases, with 8 bases between. Germline-derived CDR1 and CDR2 are MDHEN and SYDVKM. This CDR3 is 15 amino acids long.